Below, one T cell receptor beta chain is given with its context. At the DNA level, this CDR3 is encoded by other sequences in the same sample as well. This entry belongs to a study of T cell responses to AZD1222 COVID-19 vaccine. Profiled with immunoSEQ multiplex PCR; TCRdb holds only in-frame clones, not every one. The sample includes over 100,000 clones, around 87% of them seen just once. Trimming took 0 bases from V and 2 from J, leaving 1 base between them. The CDR3 consists of 12 residues. CDR1 and CDR2 (germline): LNHNV, YYDKDF (reference sequence). The V call is TRBV15, the J call TRBJ1-2, with D unresolved. The sample consisted of peripheral blood, taken on day 0 of AZD1222 vaccination. The TCR originated in an adult in good health. As DNA, the CDR3 is TGTGCCACCAGCAGAGAGAACTATGGCTACACCTTC. Its protein is CATSRENYGYTF.